What follows are 29 T cell receptor beta chains derived from one specimen sequenced in a study of cytomegalovirus exposure and HLA in healthy donors. The PCR had 60 Vbeta and 13 Jbeta primers. Only in-frame clones appear in the TCRdb table, and some are missing; sequencing was by immunoSEQ multiplex PCR. Of under 80,000 clones in the sample, 70% to 75% were seen once. The sequenced sample was PBMCs. These receptors all stem from a woman in her twenties or thirties in good health and CMV-seronegative.

This clone was detected a few times. The chain is built from TRBV7-9 and TRBJ1-2; 12 bases align to TRBD1. Trimming removed 5 bases from V and 6 bases from J; junction bases left unmatched: 7. The CDR3 sequence is 15 residues long. Germline CDR1 reads SEHNR; CDR2 reads FQNEAQ (reference sequence). The CDR3 DNA reads as TGTGCCAGCAGCCTCGGGACAGGGGGCGGGGATGGCTACACCTTC. Translation gives CASSLGTGGGDGYTF.

The rearrangement joins TRBV28 to TRBJ2-3; 14 bases match TRBD2. V dropped 6 bases and J dropped 2; count of bases not matched to a gene: 10. CDR1 is MDHEN and CDR2 is SYDVKM in the germline V gene. The CDR3 is 18 amino acids. DNA for the CDR3: TGTGCCAGCAGCCTTGGGACTAGCGGGAGAATAGTCACAGATACGCAGTATTTT. It yields the protein CASSLGTSGRIVTDTQYF.

The chain combines TRBV28 with TRBJ1-3; D unclear. V was pared by 5 bases and J by 2 bases, with 19 bases between. In germline, CDR1 is MDHEN, CDR2 SYDVKM. This CDR3 comprises 17 residues. CDR3 DNA sequence: TGTGCCAGCAGTGGCTGGGCTATTAGAAGAACTGGAAACACCATATATTTT. This translates into CASSGWAIRRTGNTIYF. Looking up the rest from reference TRBV28 and TRBJ1-3 gives the full variable domain: DVKVTQSSRYLVKRTGEKVFLECVQDMDHENMFWYRQDPGLGLRLIYFSYDVKMKEKGDIPEGYSVSREKKERFSLILESASTNQTSMYLCASSGWAIRRTGNTIYFGEGSWLTVV.

This clone appeared a few times. V usage is TRBV19 and J usage is TRBJ2-2, with D perhaps matching TRBD2 (6 bases). Trimming left V 6 bases short and J 7 bases short, with 24 bases between. From germline, CDR1 is LNHDA and CDR2 SQIVND (reference sequence). The CDR3 covers 17 residues. CDR3 protein: CASSPVPWEVMGGELFF. As DNA, the CDR3 is TGTGCCAGTAGCCCTGTCCCCTGGGAGGTGATGGGCGGGGAGCTGTTTTTT.

The CDR3 region has the DNA TGTGCCAGCAGTCCTCCTAGCGGGAGAACAGATACGCAGTATTTT. Protein: CASSPPSGRTDTQYF. The chain recombines TRBV6-1 with TRBJ2-3; 10 bases fit TRBD2. Germline CDR1 and CDR2: MNHNS and SASEGT. The junction had 5 bases not matched to a gene; V was cut back by 5 bases and J by 3 bases. The CDR3 is 15 amino acids.

V and J are TRBV30 and TRBJ1-5, with TRBD1 as a possible D gene (6 bases). The CDR3 has 13 amino acids. V lost 4 bases to trimming and J lost 2 bases, with 9 bases between them. Germline CDR1 reads GTSNPN; CDR2 reads SVGIG (reference sequence). The CDR3 nucleotides read TGTGCCTGGACCCCAGGGGGCAATCAGCCCCAGCATTTT. Amino acid sequence: CAWTPGGNQPQHF.

The V call is TRBV29-1, the J call TRBJ1-2; D is perhaps TRBD1 (6 bases). The length of the CDR3 is 12 residues. Germline V gives CDR1 SQVTM, CDR2 ANQGSEA. The ends were cut back, 2 bases at V and 5 bases at J, with 9 bases in the middle. CDR3: CSVEQGLYGYTF. The CDR3 DNA sequence: TGCAGCGTTGAACAGGGGCTATATGGCTACACCTTC. The full variable domain, in which reference TRBV29-1 and TRBJ1-2 provide the parts outside the CDR3, is SAVISQKPSRDICQRGTSLTIQCQVDSQVTMMFWYRQQPGQSLTLIATANQGSEATYESGFVIDKFPISRPNLTFSTLTVSNMSPEDSSIYLCSVEQGLYGYTFGSGTRLTVV.

The count of this clone is one. The chain has TRBV28 and TRBJ1-5, with a weak D call TRBD1 (6 bases). CDR3 length: 15 residues. Deletions cut 6 bases from V and 6 bases from J, with 18 bases between. Per germline, CDR1 MDHEN and CDR2 SYDVKM. The CDR3 here is CASSSGQPFFQPQHF. DNA for the CDR3: TGTGCCAGCAGCTCCGGACAGCCCTTTTTTCAGCCCCAGCATTTT.

The V gene is TRBV2, the J gene TRBJ1-2; D may be TRBD1 (6 bases). V lost 6 bases and J 7 bases, leaving 18 bases between the germline ends. Germline-derived CDR1 and CDR2 are SNHLY and FYNNEI. The length of the CDR3 is 14 residues. CDR3 DNA sequence: TGTGCCAGCAGATGGACAGCGTTGAATGGTGGCTACACCTTC. It translates to CASRWTALNGGYTF.

In its sample, this clone was seen a few times. J is TRBJ1-1 and V is TRBV4-1, with TRBD1 identical over 10 bases. From germline, CDR1 is MGHRA and CDR2 YSYEKL. This CDR3 comprises 22 residues. The ends lost 1 base at V and 0 bases at J; junction bases unmatched: 20. CDR3 DNA sequence: TGCGCCAGCAGCCAAGTGGGGTTTTCCGGGACAGGGGCGTGGACAATGAACACTGAAGCTTTCTTT. Residues: CASSQVGFSGTGAWTMNTEAFF.

The genes are TRBV15 and TRBJ2-7, with TRBD2 as a possible D gene (6 bases). The germline V gene encodes CDR1 LNHNV and CDR2 YYDKDF (reference sequence). The CDR3 is 14 amino acids. V lost 3 bases and J 5 bases, leaving 14 bases between the germline ends. CDR3 nucleotides: TGTGCCACCAGCAGGCACCCCGGGGGTAACGAGCAGTACTTC. It specifies CATSRHPGGNEQYF. Full variable domain (rest looked up from reference TRBV15 and TRBJ2-7): DAMVIQNPRYQVTQFGKPVTLSCSQTLNHNVMYWYQQKSSQAPKLLFHYYDKDFNNEADTPDNFQSRRPNTSFCFLDIRSPGLGDTAMYLCATSRHPGGNEQYFGPGTRLTVT.

The chain has TRBV18 and TRBJ2-5, with TRBD2 matching over 9 bases. Losses at the gene ends were 4 bases for V and 2 bases for J; bases not matched to a gene: 11. Germline CDR1 KGHSH, CDR2 LQKENI. The CDR3 loop spans 17 amino acids. This CDR3 is CASSQLPGTSRQETQYF. CDR3 nucleotide sequence: TGTGCCAGCTCACAACTCCCTGGGACTAGCAGACAAGAGACCCAGTACTTC.

The chain combines TRBV10-1 with TRBJ2-5; 8 bases map to TRBD2. Trimming at V came to 6 bases and at J to 5 bases, leaving 8 bases not matched to a gene. From germline, CDR1 is WNHNN and CDR2 SYGVQD (reference sequence). The CDR3 is 14 amino acids. The CDR3 DNA sequence: TGCGCCAGCAGCCCCGCCGGGGGGGCTGAGACCCAGTACTTC. As protein: CASSPAGGAETQYF.

This rearrangement joins TRBV7-8 to TRBJ1-3, with 7 bases aligning to TRBD1. Germline loops: CDR1 SGHVS, CDR2 FQNEAQ. CDR3 length equals 17 residues. J was trimmed by 2 bases and V by 2 bases; bases with no gene match: 9. The CDR3 DNA sequence: TGTGCCAGCAGCTTACGGCTTTCCGGGACAGCTGGAAACACCATATATTTT. It specifies CASSLRLSGTAGNTIYF. Combining the CDR3 with reference TRBV7-8 and TRBJ1-3 gives the whole variable domain GAGVSQSPRYKVAKRGQDVALRCDPISGHVSLFWYQQALGQGPEFLTYFQNEAQLDKSGLPSDRFFAERPEGSVSTLKIQRTQQEDSAVYLCASSLRLSGTAGNTIYFGEGSWLTVV.

The V call is TRBV7-2, the J call TRBJ2-3; 9 nucleotides line up with TRBD2. The germline V gene has CDR1 SGHTA and CDR2 FQGNSA. V lost 2 bases to trimming and J lost 6 bases; unmatched junction nucleotides: 9. The CDR3 loop spans 16 amino acids. This chain's CDR3 is CASSLNAGGLGDTQYF. CDR3 DNA sequence: TGTGCCAGCAGCTTAAATGCGGGAGGGCTAGGGGATACGCAGTATTTT. The full variable domain, in which reference TRBV7-2 and TRBJ2-3 provide the parts outside the CDR3, is GAGVSQSPSNKVTEKGKDVELRCDPISGHTALYWYRQSLGQGLEFLIYFQGNSAPDKSGLPSDRFSAERTGGSVSTLTIQRTQQEDSAVYLCASSLNAGGLGDTQYFGPGTRLTVL.

This sequence joins TRBV27 and TRBJ2-3, with D possibly being TRBD1 (6 bases). The CDR3 sequence is 17 residues long. From germline, CDR1 is MNHEY and CDR2 SMNVEV (reference sequence). With 3 bases removed from V and 1 base from J, the gap between germline ends came to 17 bases. The CDR3 nucleotides are TGTGCCAGCAGTTTCCTGACAGGTCCTGGGGGCACAGATACGCAGTATTTT. Amino acids: CASSFLTGPGGTDTQYF.

As regards this clone: The sample carries other DNA sequences with the same CDR3. The V gene is TRBV9, the J gene TRBJ1-3; D gene unclear. The CDR3 loop spans 13 amino acids. V lost 2 bases and J 1 base, leaving 4 bases between the germline ends. Germline V lookup: CDR1 SGDLS, CDR2 YYNGEE. CDR3 DNA: TGTGCCAGCAGCGTGACATCTGGAAACACCATATATTTT. Its protein is CASSVTSGNTIYF.

In this sample, this clone turned up a few times. The chain uses TRBV4-2 and TRBJ1-1, with a tentative D call TRBD1 (6 bases). This CDR3 is 14 amino acids long. With 3 bases removed from V and 8 bases from J, the gap between germline ends came to 16 bases. The germline gives CDR1 LGHNA, CDR2 YNFKEQ. The CDR3 coding sequence is TGTGCCAGCAGCCATGACACCGGGACAACCGAAGCTTTCTTT. It is translated as CASSHDTGTTEAFF.

V gene TRBV4-2 combines with J gene TRBJ2-5; 10 bases line up with TRBD2. TRBJ2-7 explains the end of the DNA better; the J call may be wrong. Germline lookup yields CDR1 LGHNA and CDR2 YNFKEQ. CDR3 size: 15 residues. The CDR3 reads CASSQAIAGGYEQYF. The CDR3, as DNA: TGTGCCAGCAGCCAAGCCATAGCGGGGGGCTACGAGCAGTACTTC.

Here the CDR3 DNA reads TGTGCCAGCAGTTACTCGAGAGTGCGGCAAGAGACCCAGTACTTC. Encoded protein: CASSYSRVRQETQYF. V and J are TRBV6-5 and TRBJ2-5; no firm D call. Germline CDR1 and CDR2: MNHEY and SVGAGI. The CDR3 length is 15 residues. V lost 0 bases and J lost 2, with 10 bases in between.

This clone was counted once. This chain uses TRBV11-3 with TRBJ1-4; tentatively, D is TRBD1 (5 bases). In germline, CDR1 is SGHNT, CDR2 YENEEA. This CDR3 comprises 15 residues. V was clipped by 5 bases and J by 5 bases, with 15 bases between them. The chain's CDR3 is CASSPQGRRNEKLFF. Written as DNA, the CDR3 is TGTGCCAGCAGCCCCCAGGGCAGGAGAAATGAAAAACTGTTTTTT.

The chain is built from TRBV6-1 and TRBJ1-1; D uncertain. Trimming took 0 bases from V and 6 from J, leaving 17 bases between them. CDR1 and CDR2 from the germline V gene are MNHNS and SASEGT. CDR3 length equals 16 residues. CDR3 nucleotides: TGTGCCAGCAGTGAAGCGGTGGCGGGCGTGTTCCCTGAAGCTTTCTTT. Translation gives CASSEAVAGVFPEAFF.

This chain connects TRBV5-1 to TRBJ2-6; a weak D match, TRBD2 (6 bases). V gave up 0 bases and J gave up 4 bases, with 14 bases separating them. The CDR3 has 17 amino acids. Germline CDR1 is SGHRS and CDR2 is YFSETQ. CDR3 bases: TGCGCCAGCAGCTTGGGGGGGACTGTCTCCGGGGCCAACGTCCTGACTTTC. As protein: CASSLGGTVSGANVLTF.

The J gene is TRBJ2-5, the V gene TRBV28, with 9 bases aligning to TRBD2. CDR1 is MDHEN, CDR2 SYDVKM, per germline. The CDR3 runs 15 residues. The V gene end was trimmed by 4 bases and the J gene end by 5 bases; junction bases not matched to a gene: 8. The CDR3, as DNA: TGTGCCAGCAGTTCTCTCGCGGGAGGGGGTGAGACCCAGTACTTC. This translates into CASSSLAGGGETQYF.

This rearrangement joins TRBV6-6 to TRBJ1-3; 8 nucleotides match TRBD1. With V trimmed by 6 bases and J by 4 bases, 11 bases remained unmatched. The CDR3 is made up of 16 amino acids. Germline V gene lookup returns CDR1 MNHNY and CDR2 SVGAGI (reference sequence). The chain's CDR3 is CASRDLSDRAGNTIYF. As DNA, the CDR3 is TGTGCCAGCAGAGATTTATCGGACAGGGCGGGAAACACCATATATTTT.

This chain uses TRBV29-1 with TRBJ2-2; 9 nucleotides line up with TRBD2. V trimming: 2 bases; J trimming: 5 bases; junction bases outside the gene matches: 6. This CDR3 comprises 15 residues. From germline, CDR1 is SQVTM and CDR2 ANQGSEA. Here the CDR3 reads CSVEPGLAGTGELFF. Here the CDR3 DNA reads TGCAGCGTTGAACCCGGGCTAGCGGGAACCGGGGAGCTGTTTTTT.

There are a few counts of this clone. The rearrangement uses TRBV6-6 and TRBJ2-1; tentative D call: TRBD2 (6 bases). The ends were cut back, 8 bases at V and 0 bases at J, with 8 bases in the middle. Per germline, CDR1 MNHNY and CDR2 SVGAGI (reference sequence). The CDR3 is 13 residues long. As DNA, the CDR3 is TGTGCCAGCGGCGGGACCTCCTACAATGAGCAGTTCTTC. Its protein is CASGGTSYNEQFF.

This sequence joins TRBV7-9 and TRBJ2-3; the match to TRBD2 covers 13 bases. Germline trimming cut 5 bases from V and 4 bases from J; bases unmatched to any gene: 6. The V gene's germline CDR1 is SEHNR and CDR2 FQNEAQ (reference sequence). The length of the CDR3 is 16 residues. The DNA for the CDR3 is TGTGCCAGCAGCGGCAGAGGGACTAGCGGGGCAGATACGCAGTATTTT. Amino acids: CASSGRGTSGADTQYF.

V usage is TRBV7-3 and J usage is TRBJ2-1; D ambiguous. The V end lost 1 base, the J end lost 12 bases, and 22 bases lay between the germline ends. CDR1 and CDR2 from the germline V gene are SGHTA and FQGTGA. The CDR3 extends over 16 amino acids. The CDR3 DNA reads TGTGCCAGCAGCTTAAGCCCCATGGATGCTAGTAGTGCGCAGTTCTTC. It specifies CASSLSPMDASSAQFF.